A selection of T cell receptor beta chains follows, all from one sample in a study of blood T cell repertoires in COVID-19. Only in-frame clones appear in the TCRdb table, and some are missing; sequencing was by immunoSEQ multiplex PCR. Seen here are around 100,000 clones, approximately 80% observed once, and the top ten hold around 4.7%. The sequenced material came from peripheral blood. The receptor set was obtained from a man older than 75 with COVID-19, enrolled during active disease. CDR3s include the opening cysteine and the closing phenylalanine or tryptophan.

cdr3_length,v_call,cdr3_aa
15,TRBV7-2,CASSLGGQGHQPQHF
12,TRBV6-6,CASSPSDSKQYF
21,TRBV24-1,CATSDHGSRRHRGPRDNEQFF
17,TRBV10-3,CAISAGSGRAYHNEQFF
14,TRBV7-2,CASSLQGGGQPQHF
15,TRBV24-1,CATSDPGLTGNTIYF
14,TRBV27,CASSLAGSYNEQFF
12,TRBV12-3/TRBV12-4,CASSFTRTEQFF
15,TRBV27,CASSFVVDSPYGYTF
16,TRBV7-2,CASSLSRGLRQDTQYF
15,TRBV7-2,CASSPDGNPAYEQYF
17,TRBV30,CAWTPGTLHSTNEKLFF
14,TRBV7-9,CASSWQGANEKLFF
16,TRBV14,CASSQATSLSTDTQYF
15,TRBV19,CASSISADSYNEQFF
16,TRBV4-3,CASSQAGQGAADEAFF
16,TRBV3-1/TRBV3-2,CASSQVGGGTNQPQHF
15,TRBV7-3,CASSLNPGGYNEQFF
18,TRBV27,CASSLYHGLAGPDNEQYF
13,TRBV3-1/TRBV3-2,CASSDRVNYGYTF
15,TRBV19,CASSERGGFRDTQYF
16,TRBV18,CASSPPQGINTGELFF
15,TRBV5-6,CASSTQGALNTEAFF
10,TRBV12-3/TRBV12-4,CASGGPEAFF
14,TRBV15,CATSRNRGQETQYF
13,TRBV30,CAWQISQGYGYTF
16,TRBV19,CASSLGSGTATYGYTF
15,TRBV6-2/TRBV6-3,CASSAPGLPPDTQYF
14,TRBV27,CASSLLQGAYGYTF
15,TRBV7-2,CASRFGGERSYGYTF
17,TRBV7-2,CASSLRASGRFYNEQFF
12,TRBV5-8,CASSFRYYGYTF
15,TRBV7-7,CAVLGLSSYNSPLHF
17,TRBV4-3,CASSPQGSNSGANVLTF
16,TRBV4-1,CASSQDTFRVSYGYTF
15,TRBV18,CASSPRPGAPYEQYF
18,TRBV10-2,CASRPGTSGGPTQNEQYF
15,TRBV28,CASRIGQGRNQPQHF
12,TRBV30,CAWSVQAEKLFF
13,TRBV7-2,CASSLGRTGELFF
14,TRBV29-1,CSVEDRGQNTEAFF
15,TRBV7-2,CASRDRGKPTDTQYF
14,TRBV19,CASGEGHLQETQYF
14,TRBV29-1,CSAMMAVVINEQFF
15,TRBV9,CASSVSVDRHQPQHF
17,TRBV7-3,CASSLTADRGREGELFF
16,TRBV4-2,CASSQQQAARGAEAFF
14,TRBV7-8,CASSSRDSNQPQHF
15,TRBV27,CASSRTGPRDSPLHF
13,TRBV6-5,CASRTGSNQPQHF
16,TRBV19,CASRTSSGSSYNEQFF
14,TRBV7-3,CASSTDGGYNEQFF
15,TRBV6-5,CASSSTTGGGNTIYF
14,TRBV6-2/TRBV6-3,CASSYAGSNQPQHF
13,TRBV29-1,CSVGTASGNTIYF
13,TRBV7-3,CASSASSYNEQFF
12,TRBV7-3,CASSTGNSPLHF
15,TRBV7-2,CASSLRGAGTGELFF
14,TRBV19,CASSPGLSSYEQYF
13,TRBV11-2,CASSFLGGYEQYF